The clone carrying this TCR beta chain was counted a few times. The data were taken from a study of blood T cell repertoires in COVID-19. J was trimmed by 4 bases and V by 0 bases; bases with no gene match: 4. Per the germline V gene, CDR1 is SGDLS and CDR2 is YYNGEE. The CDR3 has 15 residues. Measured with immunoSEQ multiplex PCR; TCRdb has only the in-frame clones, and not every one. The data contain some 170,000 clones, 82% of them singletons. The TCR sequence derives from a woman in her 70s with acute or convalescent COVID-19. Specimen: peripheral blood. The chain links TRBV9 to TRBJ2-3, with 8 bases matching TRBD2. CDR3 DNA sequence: TGTGCCAGCAGCGTAGGAACGGGAGGGGCAGATACGCAGTATTTT. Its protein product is CASSVGTGGADTQYF.